One T cell receptor beta chain is described in this entry. As yet, its antigen is unknown. Germline V gene data show CDR1 as DFQATT and CDR2 as SNEGSKA (reference sequence). The CDR3 is 13 residues long. V lost 5 bases to trimming and J lost 1 base, with 11 bases between them. The source of the sample is a study of tumor-infiltrating lymphocytes in primary liver carcinoma. Whole-study findings and limits: Pairs of tumor regions overlapped more than tumor-adjacent and tumor-blood pairs did.

A primer matching the constant region was used to make TCR beta cDNA from around 460 ng of total RNA. Libraries covering TCR beta were generated through three nested multiplex PCR rounds (using a slightly modified ARM-PCR). The first two PCR rounds used TRBV1-TRBV30 forward primers with a C-beta reverse primer, roughly 10 cycles each. TCRdb used MiXCR to reprocess the multiplex PCR reads, holding one entry per CDR3 protein. Found here are tens of thousands of distinct CDR3 sequences, over 65% of them singletons; the top ten hold roughly 29%. The tissue used was unsorted bulk material of roughly 17-31 mg. RNA and DNA were co-extracted from it with the AllPrep DNA/RNA mini kit.

The chain has TRBV20-1 and TRBJ2-5, with D possibly being TRBD2 (5 bases). The sequence derives from a man in his forties or fifties with primary liver carcinoma and hepatitis B virus infection. Sequencing was done on a sample of liver tumor tissue from sampling region 5. Subset of the sample: tumor region T5, tumor centre. The CDR3 DNA follows: TGCAGTGCTGAGCGGAACCCCCAAGAGACCCAGTACTTC. This translates into CSAERNPQETQYF.